Listed here are 21 T cell receptor beta chains from one sample, sequenced in a study of synovial regulatory T cells in juvenile arthritis. Points from the study as a whole: Inflammation-associated Treg cells in blood had less TCR diversity than the remaining blood Treg cells.

Some clones are missing from TCRdb's copy, which holds only in-frame ones; the method was immunoSEQ multiplex PCR. This sample's clone table lists about 9,900 clones. These receptors have no known antigen. Sample: Treg cells from blood. Subset reported: HLA-DR+ inflammation-associated blood Treg cells. The receptors shown here come from a donor between 2 and 35 years old with juvenile idiopathic arthritis.

The gene calls are TRBV7-9 and TRBJ1-2. Per the germline V gene, CDR1 is SEHNR and CDR2 is FQNEAQ (reference sequence). This CDR3 has 12 amino acids. The entry carries no DNA sequence. The CDR3 sequence is CASTGSNYGYTF.

The rearrangement joins TRBV4-1 to TRBJ2-7. Germline CDR1 is MGHRA and CDR2 is YSYEKL. This CDR3 has 13 amino acids. No DNA accompanies this entry. The CDR3 here is CASSLSRGYEQYF.

The rearrangement joins TRBV28 to TRBJ2-1; TCRdb gives TRBD2 as the D gene, but with no DNA this cannot be confirmed. The CDR3 is made up of 16 amino acids. No DNA sequence was recorded. Germline CDR1 reads MDHEN; CDR2 reads SYDVKM. CDR3 region: CASSIWTSGGNNEQFF.

The V and J genes are TRBV18 and TRBJ1-2. The CDR3 loop spans 18 amino acids. Nucleotide data are not available. Germline V gives CDR1 KGHSH, CDR2 LQKENI. The CDR3 spells CASSPRDKKGLSNYGYTF.

The CDR3 is CASGLAANTEAFF. The chain has TRBV12-5 and TRBJ1-1. The CDR3 has 13 amino acids. The DNA is not on file. The germline V gene has CDR1 LGHNT and CDR2 FRNRAP.

The chain's CDR3 is CASSPRPNSLWDGYTF. This chain joins TRBV27 and TRBJ1-2; TCRdb's D call of TRBD1 is untestable without DNA. In germline, CDR1 is MNHEY, CDR2 SMNVEV (reference sequence). The CDR3 length is 16 residues. No nucleotide data were recorded.

Measured by frequency, this clone is medium-sized. The chain joins TRBV7-9 to TRBJ1-1. This CDR3 comprises 14 residues. No DNA sequence was recorded. Germline assignment: CDR1 SEHNR and CDR2 FQNEAQ (reference sequence). CDR3 region: CASSPESRNTEAFF.

The chain uses TRBV4-3 and TRBJ2-6; the D gene TCRdb calls, TRBD1, cannot be checked with no DNA. CDR1 is LGHNA and CDR2 is YSLEER in the germline V gene. The CDR3 has 16 amino acids. There is no recorded DNA. CDR3 region: CASSQSAGTGANVLTF.

The rearrangement links TRBV9 to TRBJ2-3; the TCRdb call, TRBD1, lacks DNA for checking. Germline-derived CDR1 and CDR2 are SGDLS and YYNGEE. The CDR3 is 16 residues long. No DNA is listed. CDR3 protein: CASSFSGTGGADTQYF.

The chain couples TRBV5-6 to TRBJ2-3; TCRdb's D gene call, TRBD1, goes unchecked for lack of DNA. The CDR3 contains 13 residues. No DNA sequence is on record. CDR1 SGHDT and CDR2 YYEEEE come from the germline V gene. CDR3: CAGSWGQGDTQYF. Full variable domain (rest looked up from reference TRBV5-6 and TRBJ2-3): DAGVTQSPTHLIKTRGQQVTLRCSPKSGHDTVSWYQQALGQGPQFIFQYYEEEERQRGNFPDRFSGHQFPNYSSELNVNALLLGDSALYLCAGSWGQGDTQYFGPGTRLTVL.

The V gene is TRBV29-1, the J gene TRBJ2-1; TCRdb lists TRBD2, though no DNA is available to test this call. This CDR3 has 16 amino acids. The coding DNA is unavailable. CDR1 and CDR2 (germline): SQVTM, ANQGSEA. The CDR3 protein is CSVRLLTKSSYNEQFF.

This sequence joins TRBV15 and TRBJ2-2; the TCRdb D gene call, TRBD2, has no DNA to confirm it. From germline, CDR1 is LNHNV and CDR2 YYDKDF (reference sequence). The CDR3 contains 14 residues. No DNA is listed. The CDR3 loop reads CATSMERVTGELFF.

The chain employs TRBV29-1 and TRBJ2-7; TCRdb returns TRBD1, unconfirmable since there is no DNA. Germline-derived CDR1 and CDR2 are SQVTM and ANQGSEA. The CDR3 is 13 residues long. The protein alone is recorded here. The CDR3 region is CSVSGTGYYEQYF.

The chain uses TRBV30 and TRBJ1-3; checking the TCRdb D call of TRBD1 is not possible without DNA. The CDR3 has 12 residues. The nucleotide record is missing. CDR1 is GTSNPN and CDR2 is SVGIG in the germline V gene (reference sequence). CDR3 protein: CASVSAGNTIYF.

This clone is labeled medium-sized based on frequency. The V gene is TRBV5-1, the J gene TRBJ2-1; as DNA is missing, the TRBD2 call by TCRdb cannot be tested. The CDR3 is 15 amino acids. DNA was not recorded. CDR1 and CDR2 from the germline V gene are SGHRS and YFSETQ. The CDR3 sequence is CASRTGTRGENEQFF.

The rearrangement joins TRBV6-1 to TRBJ2-7; TCRdb lists TRBD2, though no DNA is available to test this call. This CDR3 contains 14 residues. DNA is not recorded here. In germline, CDR1 is MNHNS, CDR2 SASEGT. The chain's CDR3 is CASRTSGGGYEQYF.

This clone is deemed medium-sized by its frequency. The V gene is TRBV4-3, the J gene TRBJ1-3. CDR1 LGHNA and CDR2 YSLEER come from the germline V gene. The CDR3 runs to 15 residues. No DNA is recorded. This CDR3 reads CASSQTSGAGDTIYF.

The chain carries TRBV6-5 and TRBJ1-2. The CDR3 contains 12 residues. The nucleotide record is missing. Germline V gives CDR1 MNHEY, CDR2 SVGAGI. CDR3 sequence reads: CASGGAADGYTF.

The V gene is TRBV28, the J gene TRBJ2-5; with no DNA, the TCRdb D assignment of TRBD2 cannot be verified. Germline V CDR1 and CDR2: MDHEN, SYDVKM. The CDR3 sequence is 13 residues long. No DNA is recorded. CDR3: CATKERVQETQYF. The variable domain in full, completed from reference TRBV28 and TRBJ2-5, reads DVKVTQSSRYLVKRTGEKVFLECVQDMDHENMFWYRQDPGLGLRLIYFSYDVKMKEKGDIPEGYSVSREKKERFSLILESASTNQTSMYLCATKERVQETQYFGPGTRLLVL.

The rearrangement joins TRBV5-4 to TRBJ1-4. The germline V gene encodes CDR1 SGHNT and CDR2 YYREEE (reference sequence). This CDR3 is built from 16 residues. DNA was not recorded. The CDR3 reads CASSLDRPGGGEKLFF.

The chain uses TRBV6-5 and TRBJ2-2; TCRdb's assignment of TRBD2 cannot be checked, as there is no DNA. This CDR3 comprises 13 residues. Only the protein is available. CDR1 is MNHEY and CDR2 is SVGAGI in the germline V gene. Here the CDR3 reads CASQPRGTGELFF.